A single sample gave rise to the 21 T cell receptor beta chains below, sequenced in a study of metastatic and nonmetastatic thyroid tumors. TCRdb re-called clones via MiXCR from the PCR reads. The table has 8,700 or so clones, around 31% seen once; the top ten hold 21%. No patient received treatment before thyroid surgery. The material sequenced was tumor tissue. Receptors originate from a female donor with papillary thyroid cancer or a benign thyroid nodule (not recorded which). Some clones in this sample may be carry-over from other donors' samples.

A few counts support this clone. The CDR3 is CASTDGLAALYNEQFF. As DNA, the CDR3 is TGTGCCAGCACCGATGGACTAGCGGCCCTGTACAATGAGCAGTTCTTC. V usage is TRBV12-3 or TRBV12-4 and J usage is TRBJ2-1; 10 bases are shared with TRBD2. The V and J ends lost 7 bases and 4 bases, in that order; junction bases with no gene match: 10. The CDR3 has 16 residues.

This clone was seen only once. The chain uses TRBV5-6 and TRBJ2-5; TRBD2 might be the D (5 bases). Per the germline V gene, CDR1 is SGHDT and CDR2 is YYEEEE. The V end was cut by 4 bases, the J end by 5 bases, with 15 bases between. CDR3 size: 14 residues. The CDR3 region is CASSQDDYRETQYF. In DNA form, the CDR3 reads TGTGCCAGCAGCCAAGACGACTATCGTGAGACCCAGTACTTC. The whole variable domain, filled in from reference TRBV5-6 and TRBJ2-5, reads DAGVTQSPTHLIKTRGQQVTLRCSPKSGHDTVSWYQQALGQGPQFIFQYYEEEERQRGNFPDRFSGHQFPNYSSELNVNALLLGDSALYLCASSQDDYRETQYFGPGTRLLVL.

This clone showed up many times. V and J are TRBV20-1 and TRBJ2-7, with no clear D. The CDR3 totals 12 residues. The germline V and J ends were trimmed by 3 bases and 2 bases, with 8 bases remaining between them. The germline gives CDR1 DFQATT, CDR2 SNEGSKA (reference sequence). The CDR3 nucleotides read TGCAGTGCTAGCCCTGGCCCCTACGAGCAGTACTTC. Protein sequence: CSASPGPYEQYF.

By share, this clone ranks as medium-sized. In DNA, the CDR3 is TGTGCCAGCAGAAAACAGGGGGCCCACACTGAAGCTTTCTTT. Translated, it gives CASRKQGAHTEAFF. The chain employs TRBV12-3 or TRBV12-4 and TRBJ1-1; TRBD1 matches at 9 bases. J lost 3 bases, V lost 6 bases, and 5 bases had no gene match. This CDR3 comprises 14 residues.

This clone ranks as medium-sized (0.01 to 0.1%). The chain is built from TRBV20-1 and TRBJ1-6; 9 bases agree with TRBD1. V dropped 0 bases and J dropped 6; count of bases not matched to a gene: 3. The CDR3 covers 15 residues. Germline values: CDR1 DFQATT, CDR2 SNEGSKA (reference sequence). CDR3 residues: CSAREVGQGNSPLHF. The DNA of the CDR3 is TGCAGTGCTAGAGAAGTGGGACAGGGTAATTCACCCCTCCACTTT.

A single count supports this clone. The genes are TRBV30 and TRBJ1-5; no definite D call. CDR1 GTSNPN and CDR2 SVGIG come from the germline V gene (reference sequence). The CDR3 totals 15 residues. V lost 4 bases and J 2 bases, leaving 15 bases between the germline ends. CDR3 sequence (DNA): TGTGCCTGGACCCGGAGTCGGGGAGGCAATCAGCCCCAGCATTTT. Protein product: CAWTRSRGGNQPQHF.

As for this clone: A much more abundant neighbour one base away suggests this may be a read error. The chain has TRBV5-4 and TRBJ2-5; the D gene is possibly TRBD2 (5 bases). CDR1 and CDR2 (germline): SGHNT, YYREEE (reference sequence). With 0 bases removed from V and 9 bases from J, the gap between germline ends came to 15 bases. The CDR3 spans 14 residues. CDR3 protein: CASSLGSSRSSQYF. CDR3 nucleotide sequence: TGTGCCAGCAGCTTGGGTTCTAGCCGGAGTTCCCAGTACTTC.

The chain combines TRBV13 with TRBJ2-1; maybe TRBD2 (6 bases). The CDR3 totals 16 residues. The germline V and J ends were trimmed by 1 base and 4 bases, with 14 bases remaining between them. Germline V gene sequence: CDR1 PRHDT, CDR2 FYEKMQ (reference sequence). The DNA of the CDR3 is TGTGCCAGCAGCTTAGCGGGACTCCTGATTTACAATGAGCAGTTCTTC. Translation: CASSLAGLLIYNEQFF.

The sample holds many counts of this clone. The V call is TRBV6-2 or TRBV6-3, the J call TRBJ2-1; TRBD2 agrees at 10 bases. The CDR3 is 17 amino acids. The V gene's germline CDR1 is MNHEY and CDR2 SVGEGT. Trimming cost V 3 bases and J 5 bases; bases outside gene matches: 10. Written as DNA, the CDR3 is TGTGCCAGCAGTTATTCCGCCAAGCGGGAGGGGAACAATGAGCAGTTCTTC. This encodes CASSYSAKREGNNEQFF.

The table lists this clone with many counts. The gene calls are TRBV9 and TRBJ2-5; TRBD2 agrees at 10 bases. CDR1 and CDR2 (germline): SGDLS, YYNGEE. The CDR3 has 17 residues. Germline trimming cut 4 bases from V and 1 base from J; bases unmatched to any gene: 10. Here the CDR3 reads CASSKLGASGGQETQYF. The CDR3 DNA is TGTGCCAGCAGCAAACTGGGGGCTAGCGGGGGCCAAGAGACCCAGTACTTC.

V and J are TRBV6-2 or TRBV6-3 and TRBJ2-7; 11 bases agree with TRBD2. This CDR3 is 15 amino acids long. Germline CDR1 is MNHEY and CDR2 is SVGEGT. The trim removed 5 bases at V and 0 bases at J, leaving 3 bases unmatched. The CDR3 loop is CASSRLAGPSYEQYF. The CDR3 region has the DNA TGTGCCAGCAGTCGACTAGCGGGACCCTCCTACGAGCAGTACTTC.

Comment on this clone: One end of the junction does not line up with germline, which may come from a read error. The rearrangement joins TRBV11-2 to TRBJ2-7, with 8 nucleotides matching TRBD1. The germline V gene encodes CDR1 SGHAT and CDR2 FQNNGV. The CDR3 is 14 amino acids. In DNA, the CDR3 is TGTGCCGGCAGCTTATCGGACAGGGACCACGAGCAGTACTTC. Translated, it gives CAGSLSDRDHEQYF.

This clone is labeled as medium-sized. J is TRBJ1-4 and V is TRBV25-1; 10 bases match TRBD1. V dropped 10 bases and J dropped 10; count of bases not matched to a gene: 9. CDR1 is MGHDK, CDR2 SYGVNS, per germline. The CDR3 totals 13 residues. For the CDR3, the DNA is TGTGCCACCTCCGGGACAGGGGTAGGAAAACTGTTTTTT. Protein sequence: CATSGTGVGKLFF.

CDR3 sequence: CASSSPSGEVAGDEQFF. The CDR3 coding sequence is TGTGCCAGCAGCTCTCCCTCGGGGGAGGTAGCGGGAGATGAGCAGTTCTTC. J is TRBJ2-1 and V is TRBV13; 9 bases are a match to TRBD2. Germline V gives CDR1 PRHDT, CDR2 FYEKMQ (reference sequence). CDR3 length: 17 amino acids. Trimming took 4 bases from V and 8 from J; bases not matched to a gene: 15.

This clone ranks as medium-sized. The chain is built from TRBV7-2 and TRBJ2-7; D may correspond to TRBD1 or TRBD2 (6 bases each). V was clipped by 1 base and J by 2 bases, with 12 bases between them. CDR1 is SGHTA, CDR2 FQGNSA, per germline. The CDR3 runs 15 residues. This chain's CDR3 is CASSLGIGGTYEQYF. In DNA form, the CDR3 reads TGTGCCAGCAGCTTAGGGATCGGGGGCACCTACGAGCAGTACTTC.

This clone was recorded many times. V is TRBV7-2 and J is TRBJ2-3; the D is unclear. The V gene's germline CDR1 is SGHTA and CDR2 FQGNSA. The CDR3 is 14 amino acids. The ends were cut back, 5 bases at V and 5 bases at J, with 14 bases in the middle. CDR3 nucleotide sequence: TGTGCCAGCAGCCCCTACCTGGCTGGAGATACGCAGTATTTT. It codes for CASSPYLAGDTQYF.

The genes are TRBV18 and TRBJ1-1; no reliable D call. V was cut by 0 bases and J by 1 base, with 12 bases left in between. Germline-derived CDR1 and CDR2 are KGHSH and LQKENI. This CDR3 spans 16 amino acids. The CDR3 DNA is TGTGCCAGCTCACCACCACTCCTCGCCACGAACACTGAAGCTTTCTTT. This codes for CASSPPLLATNTEAFF. Drawing the rest from reference TRBV18 and TRBJ1-1, the complete variable domain is NAGVMQNPRHLVRRRGQEARLRCSPMKGHSHVYWYRQLPEEGLKFMVYLQKENIIDESGMPKERFSAEFPKEGPSILRIQQVVRGDSAAYFCASSPPLLATNTEAFFGQGTRLTVV.

V gene TRBV6-1 combines with J gene TRBJ2-1; D may be TRBD2 (5 bases). V lost 3 bases, J lost 2 bases, and 11 bases lay in between. There are 15 residues in the CDR3. CDR1 is MNHNS, CDR2 SASEGT, per germline. The CDR3 coding sequence is TGTGCCAGCAGTGACTCCAGCGGACCCTACAATGAGCAGTTCTTC. This sequence encodes CASSDSSGPYNEQFF.

Concerning this clone: Its ends do not fully match the called genes, so a read error is possible. The V call is TRBV20-1, the J call TRBJ2-1; unclear D gene. This CDR3 is built from 14 residues. In germline, CDR1 is DFQATT, CDR2 SNEGSKA (reference sequence). The CDR3 loop reads CSARGAIDLDEQFF. In DNA form, the CDR3 reads TGCAGTGCCAGAGGTGCTATCGACTTGGATGAGCAGTTCTTC.

This clone is hyperexpanded within its sample. This rearrangement joins TRBV28 to TRBJ2-7; 9 positions agree with TRBD2. This CDR3 comprises 15 residues. V dropped 6 bases and J dropped 4; count of bases not matched to a gene: 10. From germline, CDR1 is MDHEN and CDR2 SYDVKM. The CDR3 DNA reads TGTGCCAGCAGCCCGGTAGCGGGAGTGGGGTACGAGCAGTACTTC. It specifies CASSPVAGVGYEQYF.

This clone was counted ten times or more. Being one base from a much bigger clone, this may be a read error. The chain links TRBV20-1 to TRBJ2-1, with 9 bases lining up with TRBD2. Germline CDR1 is DFQATT and CDR2 is SNEGSKA (reference sequence). The CDR3 runs to 11 residues. DNA for the CDR3: TGCATGGGGACTAGCCTCAATGAGCAGTTCTTC. It encodes CMGTSLNEQFF.